A single sample gave rise to the 2 T cell receptor beta chains below, sequenced in a study of T cell repertoires in aging, cancer and after chemotherapy. TRB rearrangements spanning V, D and J were amplified using mixed TRB-A/B primers. TCRdb re-called the multiplex PCR reads through MiXCR, storing one row per CDR3 protein. The table records about 5,300 distinct CDR3 sequences, roughly 26% of them present only once. The template was genomic DNA from peripheral blood, not RNA. Sequences were obtained from blood. The receptors derive from a human donor in good health.

On this clonotype itself: At one of its ends the junction is not consistent with the germline gene, which may arise from a read error. The V and J genes are TRBV5-3 and TRBJ2-5, with D hard to call. TRBV5-3 is classed as an ORF, of uncertain function. The CDR3 runs 12 residues. The CDR3 DNA reads TGTGCCAGAAGCTTCCTCCAAGGGACCCAGTACTTC. Residues: CARSFLQGTQYF.

The chain's CDR3 is CASSSSGDYGYTF. CDR3 nucleotides: TGTGCCAGCAGTTCTTCAGGGGACTATGGCTACACCTTC. V is TRBV2 and J is TRBJ1-2; tentatively, D is TRBD1 (6 bases). The ends were cut back, 5 bases at V and 3 bases at J, with 10 bases in the middle. The germline CDR1 and CDR2 sequences are SNHLY and FYNNEI. The CDR3 covers 13 residues.